This is a list of T cell receptor beta chains from one sample in a study of beta chain features in type 1 diabetes. Profiled with immunoSEQ multiplex PCR; TCRdb holds only in-frame clones, not every one. This sample has more than 150,000 clones; around 13% occur once, and the top ten carry 0.62%. Sequenced material: central memory CD4+ T cells from blood. The source of these receptors is a woman aged 18-29 years in good health. Each CDR3 is given with its conserved first and last residue. The D gene is left open where the match is weak. The size field is filled for only some rows; it gives once, few, many or a size class.

j_call	v_call	d_call	clone_size	cdr3_nt	cdr3_aa
TRBJ2-5	TRBV6-5	.	few	TGTGCCAGCAGTTCTAACCGCGAGACCCAGTACTTC	CASSSNRETQYF
TRBJ2-7	TRBV15	.	many	TGTGCCACCAGCTCGAAACCCGGACTACCCGGCGAGCAGTACTTC	CATSSKPGLPGEQYF
TRBJ1-5	TRBV7-3	TRBD1	.	TGTGCCAGCAGCTTAGATCAGACAGGGAATCAGCCCCAGCATTTT	CASSLDQTGNQPQHF
TRBJ2-2	TRBV30	TRBD2	.	TGTGCCTGGATCCGGGACTATTTCACCGGGGAGCTGTTTTTT	CAWIRDYFTGELFF
TRBJ1-1	TRBV28	.	few	TGTGCCAGCACGAGGTCGGATTTGAACACTGAAGCTTTCTTT	CASTRSDLNTEAFF
TRBJ1-1	TRBV19	TRBD1	few	TGTGCCAGTAAGGGGGCCAGGGGGCTTGCTGAAGCTTTCTTT	CASKGARGLAEAFF
TRBJ2-6	TRBV7-8	.	few	TGTGCCAGCAGCTACGGGTCCTCTGGGGCCAACGTCCTGACTTTC	CASSYGSSGANVLTF
TRBJ2-6	TRBV28	.	.	TGTGCCAGCAGTCCGAGGACAGCTGGGGCCAACGTCCTGACTTTC	CASSPRTAGANVLTF
TRBJ2-2	TRBV4-3	.	few	TGCGCCAGCAGCCGTGGAGCCGCGAACACCGGGGAGCTGTTTTTT	CASSRGAANTGELFF
TRBJ2-5	TRBV6-1	TRBD2	few	TGTGCCAGCAGTAGCCGGACTAGCGGACAAGAGACCCAGTACTTC	CASSSRTSGQETQYF
TRBJ2-5	TRBV9	TRBD1	few	TGTGCCAGCAGCCCGGACAGGGTTGAGACCCAGTACTTC	CASSPDRVETQYF
TRBJ1-3	TRBV6-1	.	.	TGTGCCAGCAGTGACGGAGATGGAAACACCATATATTTT	CASSDGDGNTIYF
TRBJ2-1	TRBV9	.	.	TGTGCCAACAAAACTAAAGAAACCTACTGGCGTCTAGACAATGAGCAGTTCTTC	CANKTKETYWRLDNEQFF
TRBJ2-1	TRBV29-1	TRBD2	.	TGCAGCGTCTTTATAGCGGGAACCTACAATGAGCAGTTCTTC	CSVFIAGTYNEQFF
TRBJ2-5	TRBV7-2	.	.	TGTGCCAGCAGCTTTCTCAGCCAAGAGACCCAGTACTTC	CASSFLSQETQYF
TRBJ2-7	TRBV10-3	TRBD1	few	TGTGCCATCACAAGGGGACAGGGTGAGAGCGAGCAGTACTTC	CAITRGQGESEQYF
TRBJ1-2	TRBV28	TRBD1	.	TGTGCCAGCAGTTGGGACAGGGGGCAAGTCTATGGCTACACCTTC	CASSWDRGQVYGYTF
TRBJ2-7	TRBV6-6	TRBD2	.	TGTGCCAGCACCCGGACTAGCTCCTACGAGCAGTACTTC	CASTRTSSYEQYF
TRBJ1-4	TRBV4-2	.	.	TGTGCCAGCAGGGACAGTCGAGAAGGCGAAAAACTGTTTTTT	CASRDSREGEKLFF
TRBJ1-2	TRBV27	TRBD1	.	TGTGCCAGCAGTTTATTACTGACAGGGGAGAGTGGCTACACCTTC	CASSLLLTGESGYTF
TRBJ2-3	TRBV13	TRBD1	few	TGTGCCAGCAGCCCTACCTCCGGGACAGGGTACGCAGATACGCAGTATTTT	CASSPTSGTGYADTQYF
TRBJ2-3	TRBV27	TRBD2	.	TGTGCCAGCTCAATAGCGGGAGTTTTCACAGATACGCAGTATTTT	CASSIAGVFTDTQYF